The clone carrying this T cell receptor beta chain was found a few times. Its target is unknown. The data derive from a study of blood T cells in healthy people across ages. In germline, CDR1 is DFQATT, CDR2 SNEGSKA (reference sequence). V was cut by 2 bases and J by 0 bases, with 11 bases left in between. The CDR3 is 14 amino acids. Together with a sample-barcoded 5' primer, a J-beta primer mix was included in a second PCR lasting roughly 6 to 12 cycles. A single record per CDR3 protein comes from TCRdb applying MiXCR to the 5' RACE reads. The table includes almost 800,000 distinct CDR3 sequences, roughly 64% detected once. Points from the study as a whole: Unsorted PBMCs blocked a conclusive comparison of naive and antigen-experienced cells. Observed TCR beta diversity per million T cells went down as age went up. This fall followed a roughly linear course with age.

Material: blood. The sequence derives from a man between 25 and 39 years old in good health. This chain uses TRBV20-1 with TRBJ2-7; possible D gene TRBD2, 6 bases. CDR3 region: CSARRSGLSYEQYF. The CDR3 DNA reads as TGCAGTGCTAGACGTAGCGGACTCTCCTACGAGCAGTACTTC.